This T cell receptor (beta chain) was profiled in a study of blood T cell repertoires in COVID-19. Assay: immunoSEQ multiplex PCR; the TCRdb copy retains only in-frame clones and omits some. Among about 260,000 clones listed, around 90% were seen once. This clone has just one count. CDR1 SGDLS and CDR2 YYNGEE come from the germline V gene. The trim removed 4 bases at V and 3 bases at J, leaving 4 bases unmatched. This CDR3 region has 16 residues. Sequencing used PBMCs or T cells enriched from blood (not recorded which). J is TRBJ2-2 and V is TRBV9; 12 bases match TRBD2. The sequence was collected from a woman aged 25 to 45 with acute COVID-19. CDR3 DNA sequence: TGTGCCAGCAGCCCTCGACTAGCGGGAGACACCGGGGAGCTGTTTTTT. This encodes CASSPRLAGDTGELFF.